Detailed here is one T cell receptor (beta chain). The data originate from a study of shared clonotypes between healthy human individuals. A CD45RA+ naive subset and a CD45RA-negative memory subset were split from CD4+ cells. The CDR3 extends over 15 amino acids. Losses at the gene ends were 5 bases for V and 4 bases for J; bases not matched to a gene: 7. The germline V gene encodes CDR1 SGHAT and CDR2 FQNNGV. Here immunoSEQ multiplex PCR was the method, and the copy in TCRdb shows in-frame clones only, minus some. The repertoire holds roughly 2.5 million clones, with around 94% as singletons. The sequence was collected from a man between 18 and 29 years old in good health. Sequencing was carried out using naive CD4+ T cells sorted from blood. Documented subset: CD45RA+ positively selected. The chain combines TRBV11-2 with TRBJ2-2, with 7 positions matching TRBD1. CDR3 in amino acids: CASSVRQGPTGELFF. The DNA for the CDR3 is TGTGCCAGCAGCGTCCGACAGGGCCCCACCGGGGAGCTGTTTTTT.